These T cell receptor beta chains were read from a single sample in a study of PD-1 blockade in classical Hodgkin lymphoma. Repertoires were generated with immunoSEQ multiplex PCR, while TCRdb's copy carries only in-frame clones and drops some. The sample has 40,000 to 50,000 clones, roughly 73% seen once. The source was peripheral blood mononuclear cells (PBMCs), collected at baseline. The receptors derive from a human donor with classical Hodgkin lymphoma. CDR3s include the opening cysteine and the closing phenylalanine or tryptophan. A D gene is named only where the DNA matches it firmly. A row's size may be missing; if present it is once, few, many or a size class.

>TRBV4-2|NA|TRBJ2-3|NA
CASSQDGTRTDTQYF
TGTGCCAGCAGCCAAGACGGGACTCGCACAGATACGCAGTATTTT
>TRBV11-2|NA|TRBJ2-1|TRBD2
CASSKSRPGGEQFF
TGTGCCAGCAGCAAGTCCCGTCCGGGGGGTGAGCAGTTCTTC
>TRBV7-3|NA|TRBJ2-7|NA
CASSLTGGPIYEQYF
TGTGCCAGCAGCTTAACGGGGGGCCCCATCTACGAGCAGTACTTC
>TRBV7-3|NA|TRBJ2-2|NA
CASTLGSNTGELFF
TGTGCCAGCACCCTAGGATCAAACACCGGGGAGCTGTTTTTT
>TRBV5-6|NA|TRBJ2-3|NA
CASSLKLGGRVTDTQYF
TGTGCCAGCAGCTTGAAGCTCGGAGGCCGGGTGACAGATACGCAGTATTTT
>TRBV6-1|NA|TRBJ2-1|NA
CASSEEEGRAYNEQFF
TGTGCCAGCAGTGAAGAGGAGGGACGGGCCTACAATGAGCAGTTCTTC
>TRBV18|NA|TRBJ2-1|NA
CASSPEPVYNEQFF
TGTGCCAGCTCACCCGAGCCGGTATACAATGAGCAGTTCTTC
>TRBV7-2|NA|TRBJ2-7|TRBD2
CASSPRNVAGPGEQYF
TGTGCCAGCAGCCCACGAAATGTAGCGGGCCCGGGGGAGCAGTACTTC
>TRBV4-3|many|TRBJ1-2|TRBD1
CASSATGDYGYTF
TGCGCCAGCAGCGCAACAGGGGACTATGGCTACACCTTC
>TRBV19|few|TRBJ2-1|NA
CAGGAHNEQFF
TGTGCGGGGGGAGCTCACAATGAGCAGTTCTTC
>TRBV6-6|NA|TRBJ2-5|NA
CASSYSQSTQYF
TGTGCCAGCAGTTACTCCCAATCAACCCAGTACTTC
>TRBV5-6|NA|TRBJ1-2|NA
CASSLGGGGYTF
TGTGCCAGCAGCTTGGGAGGGGGAGGCTACACCTTC
>TRBV4-1|NA|TRBJ2-3|TRBD1
CASSHPGQEVTDTQYF
TGCGCCAGCAGCCACCCGGGACAGGAGGTCACAGATACGCAGTATTTT
>TRBV6-1|NA|TRBJ2-7|NA
CASSEQLAGGGGEQYF
TGTGCCAGCAGTGAACAGTTGGCAGGTGGGGGAGGCGAGCAGTACTTC
>TRBV9|few|TRBJ2-5|NA
CASSPPYQETQYF
TGTGCCAGCAGCCCCCCGTACCAAGAGACCCAGTACTTC
>TRBV4-1|NA|TRBJ2-7|TRBD1
CASSQEDRVTYEQYF
TGCGCCAGCAGCCAAGAGGACAGGGTTACCTACGAGCAGTACTTC
>TRBV10-1|NA|TRBJ2-2|NA
CASSESSPGELFF
TGCGCCAGCAGTGAGAGCAGCCCCGGGGAGCTGTTTTTT
>TRBV5-1|few|TRBJ1-5|TRBD1
CASTLNYRGRGNQPQHF
TGCGCCAGCACACTTAATTACAGGGGCAGGGGCAATCAGCCCCAGCATTTT
>TRBV30|NA|TRBJ1-3|NA
CAWSVRTFSGNTIYF
TGTGCCTGGAGTGTTCGGACCTTCTCTGGAAACACCATATATTTT
>TRBV7-3|NA|TRBJ1-4|NA
CASSSGTANEKLFF
TGTGCCAGCAGCTCCGGGACGGCAAATGAAAAACTGTTTTTT
>TRBV4-2|NA|TRBJ1-2|NA
CASSHLDRGYTF
TGTGCCAGCAGCCATCTCGATCGGGGCTACACCTTC
>TRBV7-2|few|TRBJ2-1|NA
CASSSVADEQFF
TGTGCCAGCAGCTCTGTCGCGGATGAGCAGTTCTTC
>TRBV7-9|NA|TRBJ1-1|NA
CASSATQGINTEAFF
TGTGCCAGCAGCGCTACCCAGGGGATCAACACTGAAGCTTTCTTT
>TRBV5-1|NA|TRBJ2-5|NA
CASSPDYRETQYF
TGCGCCAGCAGCCCGGACTACCGGGAGACCCAGTACTTC
>TRBV18|once|TRBJ1-2|NA
CASSPDRSYGYTF
TGTGCCAGCTCACCAGACAGGAGCTATGGCTACACCTTC
>TRBV5-4|once|TRBJ2-5|NA
CASSLDSKTQYF
TGTGCCAGCAGCTTGGACAGCAAGACCCAGTACTTC
>TRBV11-2|medium-sized|TRBJ1-1|NA
CASSLDPGSNTEAFF
TGTGCCAGCAGCTTAGATCCAGGGAGTAACACTGAAGCTTTCTTT
>TRBV4-1|NA|TRBJ1-1|NA
CASSPIQGSGGNTEAFF
TGCGCCAGCAGCCCAATACAGGGCTCGGGGGGGAACACTGAAGCTTTCTTT